The T cell receptor beta chain described here comes from a study of T cell changes during pregnancy in multiple sclerosis. Profiling relied on immunoSEQ multiplex PCR, and the TCRdb table lists in-frame clones only, not all of them. The sample contains 40,000 to 55,000 clones, 85% to 90% of which appear only once. CDR3 length: 14 residues. V was clipped by 2 bases and J by 10 bases; unmatched bases: 9. CDR1 is LGHNA and CDR2 is YSLEER in the germline V gene. This receptor was identified in a female donor in good health, enrolled as a control in a pregnancy study. The chain recombines TRBV4-3 with TRBJ1-1, with 8 bases matching TRBD1. The sequencing used peripheral blood, collected in the second trimester of pregnancy. CDR3 DNA sequence: TGCGCCAGCAGCCAACTGACAGGGGAGGTTTTAGCTTTCTTT. It specifies CASSQLTGEVLAFF.